The 9 T cell receptor beta chains reported below all come from one sample, sequenced in a study of cytomegalovirus exposure and HLA in healthy donors. Primers included in the PCR were 60 Vbeta and 13 Jbeta primers. Generated by immunoSEQ multiplex PCR, the TCRdb table keeps only in-frame clones and is missing some. The table lists fewer than 110,000 clones, roughly 80% of them singletons. The sample comprised PBMCs. Receptors were obtained from a man under 40 in good health and CMV-seronegative.

The genes are TRBV18 and TRBJ1-2, with TRBD1 matching over 9 bases. In germline, CDR1 is KGHSH, CDR2 LQKENI. The ends lost 6 bases at V and 4 bases at J; junction bases unmatched: 6. The length of the CDR3 is 14 residues. The DNA of the CDR3 is TGTGCCAGCTCGCCGGGACAGGGCGGCTATGGCTACACCTTC. It translates to CASSPGQGGYGYTF.

The V and J genes are TRBV15 and TRBJ1-5; 7 nucleotides align to TRBD1. Germline lookup yields CDR1 LNHNV and CDR2 YYDKDF (reference sequence). V lost 4 bases and J lost 1; bases outside the gene matches: 10. CDR3 length equals 17 residues. This CDR3 reads CATSNFPGDSSNQPQHF. CDR3 bases: TGTGCCACCAGCAATTTTCCCGGGGACAGCAGCAATCAGCCCCAGCATTTT.

This clone has only one observation. J is TRBJ1-2 and V is TRBV10-3; TRBD1 is a possible D gene (5 bases). The germline CDR1 and CDR2 sequences are ENHRY and SYGVKD. This CDR3 contains 14 residues. V was cut by 0 bases and J by 4 bases, with 9 bases left in between. The CDR3 DNA is TGTGCCATCAGTGAGTCGAAGGGGTTCTATGGCTACACCTTC. Protein: CAISESKGFYGYTF.

V gene TRBV25-1 combines with J gene TRBJ2-7; tentative D call: TRBD1 (6 bases). This CDR3 comprises 15 residues. Germline V gene data show CDR1 as MGHDK and CDR2 as SYGVNS. Trimming removed 7 bases from V and 6 bases from J, with 22 bases in between. CDR3 amino acids: CASNPGTRSDTEQYF. CDR3 sequence (DNA): TGTGCCAGCAACCCAGGGACAAGGTCGGATACCGAGCAGTACTTC.

This clone was detected once. V is TRBV29-1 and J is TRBJ1-5; TRBD1 is a possible D gene (6 bases). Germline V lookup: CDR1 SQVTM, CDR2 ANQGSEA. V shed 2 bases and J shed 5 bases, with 10 bases lying between them. The CDR3 consists of 13 residues. CDR3 region: CSVEPGVDQPQHF. CDR3 DNA: TGCAGCGTTGAACCAGGGGTCGATCAGCCCCAGCATTTT.

This clone was seen only once. The J gene is TRBJ2-1, the V gene TRBV29-1; D ambiguous. This CDR3 is built from 13 residues. Germline V gives CDR1 SQVTM, CDR2 ANQGSEA. Trimming removed 3 bases from V and 0 bases from J, with 6 bases in between. Here the CDR3 reads CSVDINSYNEQFF. The DNA of the CDR3 is TGCAGCGTTGACATCAACTCCTACAATGAGCAGTTCTTC.

CDR3 in DNA: TGTGCCAGCAGCCAAGTCCCAGGGGGCGAGCAGTACTTC. Protein sequence: CASSQVPGGEQYF. The chain is built from TRBV4-2 and TRBJ2-7; 7 positions agree with TRBD1. V lost 1 base, J lost 6 bases, and 3 bases stayed unmatched. The CDR3 is 13 residues long. CDR1 is LGHNA and CDR2 is YNFKEQ in the germline V gene.

This clone was counted a single time. The V call is TRBV9, the J call TRBJ2-7, with TRBD2 matching 7 bases. J was trimmed by 4 bases and V by 3 bases; bases with no gene match: 4. CDR1 is SGDLS, CDR2 YYNGEE, per germline. This CDR3 contains 13 residues. This CDR3 is CASSGGAGYEQYF. CDR3 nucleotides: TGTGCCAGCAGCGGCGGAGCGGGATACGAGCAGTACTTC.

CDR3 coding DNA: TGCGCCAGCAGCTCGACAGGGACGACCTATGGCTACACCTTC. Its translation: CASSSTGTTYGYTF. The chain employs TRBV5-1 and TRBJ1-2; TRBD1 agrees at 7 bases. From germline, CDR1 is SGHRS and CDR2 YFSETQ. J lost 4 bases, V lost 3 bases, and 6 bases had no gene match. The length of the CDR3 is 14 residues.